This T cell receptor beta chain was obtained from a study of blood T cell repertoires in COVID-19. On the study more broadly: The analysed material was cDNA or gDNA that came from T cells, B-cell-depleted T cells, or PBMCs.

The protocol was immunoSEQ multiplex PCR, while the TCRdb copy is restricted to in-frame clones and leaves out a portion. Of about 300,000 clones detected, about 85% appear once; the ten largest clones hold around 2.5%. Study members were between roughly 18 and 100 years old and lived in roughly 24 US regions. Participants reported their clinical history, and cohort assignment relied on those reports. V lost 7 bases to trimming and J lost 2 bases; unmatched junction nucleotides: 7. The CDR3 spans 13 residues. Germline V gives CDR1 SQVTM, CDR2 ANQGSEA. The sample taken for sequencing was PBMCs or T cells enriched from blood (not recorded which). The origin of this receptor is a woman aged 45-60 years who had recovered from COVID-19. The J gene is TRBJ2-7, the V gene TRBV29-1, with 8 bases lining up with TRBD1. The CDR3 DNA reads TGCAGCGCCCGAACGGGACAGGCCTACGAGCAGTACTTC. It translates to CSARTGQAYEQYF.